The 19 T cell receptor beta chains reported below all come from one sample, sequenced in a study of blood T cells in healthy people across ages. A second roughly 6 to 11 cycle PCR used barcoded and J-beta primers. One entry per CDR3 protein results from TCRdb running MiXCR on the 5' RACE reads. In the table there are around 900,000 distinct CDR3 sequences, around 54% of which are singletons. The sequenced material came from blood. The receptors originated from a woman aged 55-70 years in good health.

This chain connects TRBV7-9 to TRBJ2-1; D is perhaps TRBD2 (6 bases). V was pared by 3 bases and J by 7 bases, with 22 bases between. The CDR3 contains 17 residues. Germline CDR1 is SEHNR and CDR2 is FQNEAQ (reference sequence). The CDR3 DNA sequence: TGTGCCAGCAGCTTCATGGTAGTCCGGGACGGAGGGAATGAGCAGTTCTTC. This encodes CASSFMVVRDGGNEQFF.

This clonotype has a single count. This rearrangement joins TRBV3-1 to TRBJ2-7, with D possibly being TRBD2 (5 bases). This CDR3 contains 14 residues. V lost 7 bases, J lost 0 bases, and 13 bases lay in between. CDR1 and CDR2 (germline): LGHDT, YNNKEL (reference sequence). CDR3 in amino acids: CASTTTTSSYEQYF. The CDR3 bases are TGTGCCAGCACGACTACTACTAGCTCCTACGAGCAGTACTTC.

This clonotype was seen more than once but under ten times. This chain uses TRBV29-1 with TRBJ1-2; 7 bases line up with TRBD1. The V segment lost 4 bases and the J segment 3 bases; nucleotides outside the gene matches: 8. Germline-derived CDR1 and CDR2 are SQVTM and ANQGSEA. The CDR3 spans 14 residues. The CDR3 nucleotides are TGCAGCGTTGGGTCCCCTCAGGGGGACTATGGCTACACCTTC. This gives the protein CSVGSPQGDYGYTF.

The chain has TRBV4-1 and TRBJ2-7, with D unclear. CDR1 and CDR2 (germline): MGHRA, YSYEKL. Trimming pared 5 bases from V and 2 bases from J, leaving 10 bases between. The CDR3 has 13 residues. The DNA for the CDR3 is TGCGCCAGCAGCGACCCGAACGCCTACGAGCAGTACTTC. It is translated as CASSDPNAYEQYF.

The CDR3 DNA sequence: TGCAGCGTTTCAGGGGCAAAGGGGGCCAACGTCCTGACTTTC. It specifies CSVSGAKGANVLTF. The rearrangement joins TRBV29-1 to TRBJ2-6, with D perhaps matching TRBD1 (6 bases). The germline V gene has CDR1 SQVTM and CDR2 ANQGSEA. Trimming left V 5 bases short and J 4 bases short, with 12 bases between. This CDR3 contains 14 residues.

This clonotype was seen more than once but under ten times. The gene calls are TRBV4-1 and TRBJ2-5; 8 bases are shared with TRBD1. The assigned J gene may be wrong: the sequence end matches TRBJ2-7 better. The germline V gene encodes CDR1 MGHRA and CDR2 YSYEKL. The CDR3 totals 15 residues. The DNA for the CDR3 is TGCGCCAGCAGCCATCGGACAGGGCCAAACTACGAGCAGTACTTC. Encoded protein: CASSHRTGPNYEQYF.

Only a few counts were recorded for this clonotype. This chain links TRBV11-1 with TRBJ2-3; maybe TRBD2 (5 bases). This CDR3 contains 15 residues. Trimming took off 5 bases at V and 3 bases at J, with 15 bases between the two ends. Germline CDR1 and CDR2: SGHAT and FQDESV (reference sequence). The CDR3 protein is CASSTGPRGTDTQYF. CDR3 bases: TGTGCCAGCAGCACCGGGCCACGGGGAACAGATACGCAGTATTTT.

As DNA, the CDR3 is TGTGCCAGCACCCCTGCGGGACAGACTAACTATGGCTACACCTTC. Its translation is CASTPAGQTNYGYTF. The rearrangement links TRBV6-1 to TRBJ1-2; TRBD1 aligns across 7 bases. CDR1 is MNHNS, CDR2 SASEGT, per germline. Trimming at V came to 7 bases and at J to 0 bases, leaving 8 bases not matched to a gene. The CDR3 is 15 residues long.

This clonotype turned up a few times. The chain employs TRBV10-3 and TRBJ1-5; unclear D gene. The V gene's germline CDR1 is ENHRY and CDR2 SYGVKD. The V and J ends lost 6 bases and 3 bases respectively, with 9 bases between them. CDR3 length: 13 amino acids. DNA of the CDR3: TGTGCCATCAGCCGGGATTTCAATCAGCCCCAGCATTTT. This gives the protein CAISRDFNQPQHF.

This clonotype was detected a few times. The chain links TRBV27 to TRBJ2-4; D could derive from TRBD1 or TRBD2 (5 bases each). The DNA end lines up better with TRBJ2-7; the J call may be wrong. The CDR3 has 12 residues. The germline V gene encodes CDR1 MNHEY and CDR2 SMNVEV (reference sequence). Written as DNA, the CDR3 is TGTGCCAGCAGTTTACTGAGGGGCGAGCAGTACTTC. Amino acids: CASSLLRGEQYF.

This clonotype has just one count. Since a much larger clone is just one base distant, this may be a read error. V and J are TRBV5-1 and TRBJ2-5, with 10 bases aligning to TRBD2. Germline values: CDR1 SGHRS, CDR2 YFSETQ. The trim removed 3 bases at V and 4 bases at J, leaving 9 bases unmatched. The CDR3 extends over 16 amino acids. The CDR3 DNA follows: TGCGCCAGCAGCTCACTAAGCGGGAGGGCCATAGAGACCCAGTACTTC. Translated, it gives CASSSLSGRAIETQYF. Using reference TRBV5-1 and TRBJ2-5 for the parts outside the CDR3, the full variable domain is KAGVTQTPRYLIKTRGQQVTLSCSPISGHRSVSWYQQTPGQGLQFLFEYFSETQRNKGNFPGRFSGRQFSNSRSEMNVSTLELGDSALYLCASSSLSGRAIETQYFGPGTRLLVL.

V usage is TRBV3-1 and J usage is TRBJ2-7; D is unresolved. The CDR3 has 14 amino acids. The V gene lost 2 bases and the J gene lost 4 bases, with 12 bases spanning the gap. Germline assignment: CDR1 LGHDT and CDR2 YNNKEL (reference sequence). The CDR3 bases are TGTGCCAGCAGCCAACGGCTCAGGCCGTACGAGCAGTACTTC. This sequence encodes CASSQRLRPYEQYF.

The rearrangement links TRBV4-1 to TRBJ2-4; weak D call: TRBD1 (5 bases). The J call is doubtful: the DNA matches TRBJ2-7 better. The CDR3 has 14 amino acids. Germline V gene lookup returns CDR1 MGHRA and CDR2 YSYEKL. In nucleotides, the CDR3 is TGCGCCAGTAGAGCCAACAGGCACCCCTACGAGCAGTACTTC. This translates into CASRANRHPYEQYF.

The gene calls are TRBV2 and TRBJ2-1; 9 bases line up with TRBD2. Germline values: CDR1 SNHLY, CDR2 FYNNEI. This CDR3 region has 13 residues. V shed 4 bases and J 8 bases; nucleotides not matched to a gene: 3. The CDR3 region has the DNA TGTGCCAGCAGTGTTAGCGGGAGTTATGAGCAGTTCTTC. Its protein product is CASSVSGSYEQFF.

This sequence joins TRBV20-1 and TRBJ2-1; 10 positions agree with TRBD2. The V and J ends lost 3 bases and 0 bases, in that order; junction bases with no gene match: 8. Germline V gives CDR1 DFQATT, CDR2 SNEGSKA (reference sequence). The CDR3 has 17 amino acids. CDR3 protein: CSASDIAGGVSYNEQFF. The CDR3 bases are TGCAGTGCTAGTGACATAGCGGGAGGTGTCTCCTACAATGAGCAGTTCTTC.

This clonotype was counted between two and nine times. This chain connects TRBV20-1 to TRBJ2-4; either TRBD1 or TRBD2 may supply D (6 bases each). Trimming pared 0 bases from V and 9 bases from J, leaving 12 bases between. The CDR3 consists of 13 residues. Germline V gene sequence: CDR1 DFQATT, CDR2 SNEGSKA (reference sequence). CDR3 sequence (DNA): TGCAGTGCTAGAGATTGGGGGGACACCATTCAGTACTTC. The encoded protein is CSARDWGDTIQYF.

CDR3 region: CASSRASTQYF. CDR3 DNA sequence: TGTGCCAGCAGCCGGGCATCTACGCAGTATTTT. This chain connects TRBV6-5 to TRBJ2-3, with D unclear. The CDR3 totals 11 residues. V was cut by 6 bases and J by 8 bases, with 9 bases left in between. In germline, CDR1 is MNHEY, CDR2 SVGAGI.

The chain is built from TRBV5-1 and TRBJ2-5; weak D call: TRBD1 (5 bases). The J call is in doubt because the DNA end fits TRBJ2-7 better. CDR1 is SGHRS and CDR2 is YFSETQ in the germline V gene. This CDR3 is built from 14 residues. CDR3 region: CASSPGFEVHEQYF. The CDR3 coding sequence is TGCGCCAGTAGCCCAGGGTTTGAGGTCCACGAGCAGTACTTC.

This clonotype showed up just a few times. This chain links TRBV2 with TRBJ2-3, with D possibly TRBD2 on 6 matching bases. The CDR3 loop spans 14 amino acids. CDR1 and CDR2 (germline): SNHLY, FYNNEI. Trimming left V 7 bases short and J 0 bases short, with 11 bases between. The CDR3 bases are TGTGCCAGCAAAATAGCGGATAGCACAGATACGCAGTATTTT. Translation: CASKIADSTDTQYF.